This TCR beta chain originates from a study of human T cells and chemical hapten exposure listed by TCRdb under 2021. Regarding the study in general: For sensitization, 2% DPC in acetone was applied to a roughly 2 cm by roughly 2 cm area of upper inner arm skin. The mostly female patient cohort included alopecia areata with under or over 50% scalp involvement, alopecia totalis and alopecia universalis. Patch tests used Finn chambers with 0.01% DPC on the upper back, scored after 6 days by International Contact Dermatitis Research Group standards. The study tracked peripheral blood TCR repertoire changes in vivo during primary and secondary sensitization to the hapten diphenylcyclopropenone (DPC) in alopecia patients. Patients additionally received weekly therapeutic DPC doses to the scalp throughout the roughly 25-week study period. Blood for TCR sequencing was provided by twenty-nine alopecia patients at one to four time points (pre-sensitization, 2, 6 and 24 weeks). Libraries were combined into a pool for sequencing, and differences in TCR yield between samples came mainly from small differences in library volumes within the pool. Patient blood was sampled pre-sensitization (week 0) and at 2, 6 and about 24 weeks after DPC sensitization. Broader findings and caveats from the paper: The number of PT1 expanded TCRs positively correlated with patch test score, significant at thresholds 8, 16 and 32 but not 4. The number of TCRs above 1 in 1000 frequency did not change with DPC sensitization; there was no evidence of global repertoire structure alterations. Compared with pre-sensitization or healthy control sets, expanded TCRs formed significantly more large CDR3 similarity clusters, which is consistent with antigen-driven responses. After repeated subsampling, the strength of the expansion versus patch-test correlation and the threshold at which it became significant changed. Because all patients had alopecia, a presumed autoimmune disease, the immune response of the patients might differ from that of healthy individuals.

Concerning this clonotype: Its antigen remains undetermined. The junction and the germline gene differ at one end; a read error may be behind it.

The meaning of the sample's time point label: patch test 3, about 24 weeks after DPC sensitization. This sample's treatment or condition label indicates: therapeutic diphenylcyclopropenone sensitization with weekly scalp DPC. At every patch-test visit, the blood draw took place before the patch test was put on. Eligible patients were aged 18 to 70, diagnosed with alopecia, deemed suitable for DPC therapy, and excluded if pregnant. Total RNA was isolated from unfractionated whole blood collected in Tempus Blood RNA tubes. Library preparation was by RACE. Sequenced using a NextSeq 500. During library preparation, unique molecular identifiers were attached to individual cDNA molecules so that TCRs could be counted in a quantitative, reproducible way. For every blood RNA sample, sequencing covered both the TCR alpha and TCR beta chains. The paper's processing steps were these. Samples had a median of roughly 87,000 TCRs, with a range from about 23,224 to 750,000. V, J and CDR3 annotation of the TCR reads was carried out using the Decombinator software suite. To make PS versus PT1 abundance plots, every sample was subsampled to the same number of TCRs (28,000). Expanded TCRs were defined as absent before sensitization and observed at least eight times at the 2-week time point. TCRdb applied fastp at Q25 and MiXCR to the public reads, then kept only in-frame beta chains. Every entry covers one CDR3 protein and lists the most common genes and DNA from its rows. The V and J calls reflect TCRdb's pipeline rather than the authors' work. The sample yields tens of thousands of distinct CDR3 sequences; 11% were counted once. The ten largest make up approximately 3.7% of the sample.

This receptor was identified in a woman aged 45-65 years with alopecia areata. Some clones in this sample may be carry-over from other donors' samples. Sequenced here: whole blood, sampled in connection with sensitization to the hapten diphenylcyclopropenone (DPC).

At the DNA level, the sequence is TGTGCCAGCAGCGCCCAGAGTGCTAGCACAGATTCGCAGTATTTT. Its protein product is CASSAQSASTDSQYF. Rearrangement joined TRBV7-3 to TRBJ2-3, and possibly TRBD2, on 5 matching bases. In the germline V gene, CDR1 corresponds to SGHTA and CDR2 to FQGTGA. Reading from cysteine to phenylalanine, the CDR3 counts 15 amino acids. Left in the record is the CDR3 DNA by itself, 45 bases read in frame from the first base.